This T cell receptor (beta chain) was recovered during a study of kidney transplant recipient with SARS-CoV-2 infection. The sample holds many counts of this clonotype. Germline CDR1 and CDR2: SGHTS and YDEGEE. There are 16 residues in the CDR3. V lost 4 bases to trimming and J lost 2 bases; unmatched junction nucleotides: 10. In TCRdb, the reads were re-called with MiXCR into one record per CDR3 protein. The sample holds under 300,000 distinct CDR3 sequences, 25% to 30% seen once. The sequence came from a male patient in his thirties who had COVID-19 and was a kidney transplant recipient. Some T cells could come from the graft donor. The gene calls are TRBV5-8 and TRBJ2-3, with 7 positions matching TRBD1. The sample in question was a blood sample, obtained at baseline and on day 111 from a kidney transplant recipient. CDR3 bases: TGTGCCAGCAGCAGAGGTGGGGACAGACACACAGATACGCAGTATTTT. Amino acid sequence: CASSRGGDRHTDTQYF.